These 27 T cell receptor beta chains were all obtained from the same sample, sequenced in a study of CD8 T cells in ankylosing spondylitis. TCRdb passed the 5' RACE reads through MiXCR, listing each CDR3 protein once. The sample records 150,000 to 200,000 distinct CDR3 sequences, over 10% being singletons. Sequencing was performed on blood, either unsorted or a sorted T cell fraction (not recorded which). These receptors were taken from a female donor with ankylosing spondylitis or in good health (not recorded which).

The V gene is TRBV24-1, the J gene TRBJ2-3; D gene uncertain. Trimming took off 3 bases at V and 3 bases at J, with 12 bases between the two ends. The CDR3 loop spans 15 amino acids. Per the germline V gene, CDR1 is KGHDR and CDR2 is SFDVKD. CDR3 loop: CATSDQLLGTDTQYF. CDR3 in DNA: TGTGCCACCAGTGATCAGTTATTAGGGACAGATACGCAGTATTTT.

This clonotype was observed at least ten times. The J gene is TRBJ2-1, the V gene TRBV5-1, with D tentatively TRBD2 (7 bases). Germline assignment: CDR1 SGHRS and CDR2 YFSETQ. This CDR3 has 17 residues. With 1 base removed from V and 6 bases from J, the gap between germline ends came to 20 bases. CDR3 coding DNA: TGCGCCAGCAGCTTGAGGGGTAGGGGGGGTCAGGGCAATGAGCAGTTCTTC. Encoded protein: CASSLRGRGGQGNEQFF.

This clonotype has ten or more counts. V and J are TRBV5-1 and TRBJ2-2; a weak D match, TRBD2 (5 bases). The CDR3 has 15 residues. V lost 0 bases and J lost 4, with 10 bases in between. The germline CDR1 and CDR2 sequences are SGHRS and YFSETQ. As DNA, the CDR3 is TGCGCCAGCAGCTTGGGAGTAGAGGGCACCGGGGAGCTGTTTTTT. It codes for CASSLGVEGTGELFF. Together with reference TRBV5-1 and TRBJ2-2, the CDR3 gives the full variable domain: KAGVTQTPRYLIKTRGQQVTLSCSPISGHRSVSWYQQTPGQGLQFLFEYFSETQRNKGNFPGRFSGRQFSNSRSEMNVSTLELGDSALYLCASSLGVEGTGELFFGEGSRLTVL.

The CDR3 region has the DNA TGTGCCAGTAGGGGACAGGGACCCGGGGAGCTGTTTTTT. Residues: CASRGQGPGELFF. The chain employs TRBV19 and TRBJ2-2, with TRBD1 matching over 9 bases. Losses at the gene ends were 6 bases for V and 6 bases for J; bases not matched to a gene: 2. The CDR3 has 13 amino acids. Germline V gives CDR1 LNHDA, CDR2 SQIVND (reference sequence).

This clonotype was observed many times. The rearrangement uses TRBV27 and TRBJ2-6, with a possible D match to TRBD2 (5 bases). This CDR3 is 17 amino acids long. CDR1 is MNHEY, CDR2 SMNVEV, per germline (reference sequence). Trimming took off 3 bases at V and 0 bases at J, with 12 bases between the two ends. CDR3 DNA sequence: TGTGCCAGCAGTTTTGGAATCGGGATCTCTGGGGCCAACGTCCTGACTTTC. Residues: CASSFGIGISGANVLTF.

Ten or more counts support this clonotype. The chain carries TRBV6-2 or TRBV6-3 and TRBJ2-1; maybe TRBD2 (5 bases). Germline CDR1 is MNHEY and CDR2 is SVGEGT. The CDR3 extends over 13 amino acids. With 6 bases removed from V and 9 bases from J, the gap between germline ends came to 15 bases. Written as DNA, the CDR3 is TGTGCCAGCAGGGATGGGAGCCTCGGTGAGCAGTTCTTC. Protein: CASRDGSLGEQFF.

Only a few counts were recorded for this clonotype. The chain has TRBV7-8 and TRBJ1-2, with D unclear. The CDR3 loop spans 13 amino acids. Trimming took off 1 base at V and 5 bases at J, with 8 bases between the two ends. Germline CDR1 SGHVS, CDR2 FQNEAQ. Here the CDR3 DNA reads TGTGCCAGCAGCTTAGGGGGAACTTATGGCTACACCTTC. This translates into CASSLGGTYGYTF.

The chain joins TRBV12-3 or TRBV12-4 to TRBJ2-3; D call uncertain. V was trimmed by 8 bases and J by 0 bases, leaving 9 bases between them. The CDR3 consists of 13 residues. Here the CDR3 DNA reads TGTGCCAGCTGGGCGGAGAGCACAGATACGCAGTATTTT. Amino acids: CASWAESTDTQYF.

This clonotype occurred many times. This chain joins TRBV6-2 or TRBV6-3 and TRBJ2-3; 10 nucleotides agree with TRBD1. The CDR3 is 16 residues long. The V and J ends lost 1 base and 3 bases, in that order; junction bases with no gene match: 4. Germline CDR1 and CDR2: MNHEY and SVGEGT. The chain's CDR3 is CASSYFGTGVTDTQYF. CDR3 sequence (DNA): TGTGCCAGCAGTTACTTCGGGACAGGGGTAACAGATACGCAGTATTTT.

This clonotype was recorded at least ten times. The chain is built from TRBV5-1 and TRBJ1-1; D is perhaps TRBD1 (5 bases). Germline lookup yields CDR1 SGHRS and CDR2 YFSETQ. CDR3 length: 16 residues. The V gene lost 4 bases and the J gene lost 4 bases, with 20 bases spanning the gap. The CDR3 DNA is TGCGCCAGCAGCCCGGGACCGTCCCCTGGGATCACTGAAGCTTTCTTT. It specifies CASSPGPSPGITEAFF.

This clonotype was seen repeatedly, ten times or more. The rearrangement links TRBV5-1 to TRBJ1-1, with D tentatively TRBD1 (5 bases). The V gene's germline CDR1 is SGHRS and CDR2 YFSETQ. The CDR3 covers 14 residues. Trimming pared 4 bases from V and 2 bases from J, leaving 12 bases between. The CDR3 spells CASSGGPTNTEAFF. The CDR3 DNA follows: TGCGCCAGCAGCGGGGGACCAACAAACACTGAAGCTTTCTTT.

The V and J genes are TRBV7-9 and TRBJ1-1; D is unresolved. Trimming took off 4 bases at V and 7 bases at J, with 10 bases between the two ends. CDR3 size: 12 residues. CDR1 and CDR2 (germline): SEHNR, FQNEAQ (reference sequence). The CDR3, as DNA: TGTGCCAGCAGCTCGCGGGTAATTGAAGCTTTCTTT. Its translation: CASSSRVIEAFF.

This clonotype showed up many times. This chain links TRBV7-2 with TRBJ1-2; 7 bases fit TRBD1. CDR1 and CDR2 (germline): SGHTA, FQGNSA. The CDR3 extends over 14 amino acids. With V trimmed by 5 bases and J by 7 bases, 10 bases remained unmatched. The CDR3 region has the DNA TGTGCCAGCAGCAACCGACAGGGATTGAGTGGCTACACCTTC. Translation: CASSNRQGLSGYTF. The full variable domain, with the rest looked up from reference TRBV7-2 and TRBJ1-2, is GAGVSQSPSNKVTEKGKDVELRCDPISGHTALYWYRQSLGQGLEFLIYFQGNSAPDKSGLPSDRFSAERTGGSVSTLTIQRTQQEDSAVYLCASSNRQGLSGYTFGSGTRLTVV.

Concerning this clonotype: Just one base apart from a much larger clone, this may be a read error. The CDR3 is CATSDSPGENGQFF. Written as DNA, the CDR3 is TGTGCCACCAGTGATTCCCCTGGCGAGAATGGGCAGTTCTTC. J is TRBJ2-1 and V is TRBV24-1; the D is unclear. Germline lookup yields CDR1 KGHDR and CDR2 SFDVKD. CDR3 length equals 14 residues.

In this sample, this clonotype turned up many times. The chain links TRBV3-1 to TRBJ2-1, with D perhaps matching TRBD2 (5 bases). Trimming stripped 4 bases from V and 14 bases from J, with 15 bases between. This CDR3 spans 12 amino acids. Germline V gene data show CDR1 as LGHDT and CDR2 as YNNKEL (reference sequence). In DNA form, the CDR3 reads TGTGCCAGCAGCCGAGGGAAGCCCCCGGAGTTCTTC. As protein: CASSRGKPPEFF.

The chain has TRBV24-1 and TRBJ2-1; 9 nucleotides line up with TRBD2. This CDR3 has 16 residues. CDR1 and CDR2 from the germline V gene are KGHDR and SFDVKD. The ends lost 8 bases at V and 8 bases at J; junction bases unmatched: 15. The CDR3 loop is CATIRTGGRAWDEQFF. The CDR3 nucleotides read TGTGCCACCATTCGAACTGGCGGGAGGGCCTGGGATGAGCAGTTCTTC.

This clonotype was observed many times. V is TRBV6-2 or TRBV6-3 and J is TRBJ2-7, with D unclear. CDR1 MNHEY and CDR2 SVGEGT come from the germline V gene. The CDR3 has 16 residues. Trimming pared 10 bases from V and 3 bases from J, leaving 25 bases between. The CDR3 reads CATNRLIDTADYEQYF. In DNA form, the CDR3 reads TGTGCCACCAACCGACTCATCGACACCGCTGACTACGAGCAGTACTTC.

There are many counts of this clonotype. This chain joins TRBV20-1 and TRBJ2-3, with TRBD1 matching 7 bases. The germline CDR1 and CDR2 sequences are DFQATT and SNEGSKA (reference sequence). Losses at the gene ends were 2 bases for V and 6 bases for J; bases not matched to a gene: 8. The CDR3 spans 14 residues. CDR3 nucleotide sequence: TGCAGTGCTAGAATAGAGGGGGCGACGGATACGCAGTATTTT. Its translation is CSARIEGATDTQYF.

In this sample, this clonotype turned up many times. The chain couples TRBV2 to TRBJ1-4; 10 bases line up with TRBD1. The length of the CDR3 is 14 residues. Germline V gene sequence: CDR1 SNHLY, CDR2 FYNNEI. Trimming removed 4 bases from V and 4 bases from J; junction bases left unmatched: 0. CDR3 nucleotide sequence: TGTGCCAGCAGTGGGACAGGGGGTAATGAAAAACTGTTTTTT. Amino acid sequence: CASSGTGGNEKLFF.

At least ten counts were recorded for this clonotype. The DNA of the CDR3 is TGTGCCAGCTCGCTGGGACAGGGGCTCGAAACAGATACGCAGTATTTT. It codes for CASSLGQGLETDTQYF. The gene calls are TRBV12-3 or TRBV12-4 and TRBJ2-3; 10 nucleotides line up with TRBD1. V gave up 8 bases and J gave up 3 bases; unmatched junction bases: 11. The CDR3 is 16 amino acids.

The chain combines TRBV7-2 with TRBJ2-2; either TRBD1 or TRBD2 may supply D (5 bases each). Germline V lookup: CDR1 SGHTA, CDR2 FQGNSA. The length of the CDR3 is 16 residues. V was pared by 2 bases and J by 6 bases, with 16 bases between. DNA for the CDR3: TGTGCCAGCAGCTTATCAGGGAGACGGCTATCCGGGGAGCTGTTTTTT. Translating gives CASSLSGRRLSGELFF.

The chain couples TRBV7-8 to TRBJ1-1; tentative D call: TRBD1 (5 bases). CDR1 and CDR2 (germline): SGHVS, FQNEAQ. The CDR3 extends over 14 amino acids. Between the trimmed V and J ends, which lost 2 bases and 3 bases, there was a span of 10 bases. CDR3 region: CASSLQGLDTEAFF. Here the CDR3 DNA reads TGTGCCAGCAGCTTACAGGGTTTGGACACTGAAGCTTTCTTT.

V is TRBV2 and J is TRBJ2-1; 11 bases are a match to TRBD2. The CDR3 is made up of 13 amino acids. Germline V lookup: CDR1 SNHLY, CDR2 FYNNEI. The V segment lost 6 bases and the J segment 12 bases; nucleotides outside the gene matches: 7. This CDR3 is CASRPPSGRLQFF. CDR3 nucleotides: TGTGCCAGCAGGCCACCTAGCGGGAGGCTGCAGTTCTTC.

This chain connects TRBV12-3 or TRBV12-4 to TRBJ1-2, with TRBD1 identical over 8 bases. V dropped 6 bases and J dropped 6; count of bases not matched to a gene: 12. The CDR3 is 15 residues long. CDR3: CASSPTRAGGDGYTF. The CDR3, as DNA: TGTGCCAGCAGCCCTACCCGAGCAGGGGGCGATGGCTACACCTTC.

V gene TRBV3-1 combines with J gene TRBJ2-2, with unresolved D. The CDR3 length is 13 residues. V lost 1 base and J 6 bases, leaving 6 bases between the germline ends. Germline V gene sequence: CDR1 LGHDT, CDR2 YNNKEL (reference sequence). CDR3 sequence reads: CASSQAVSGELFF. In DNA form, the CDR3 reads TGTGCCAGCAGCCAAGCGGTCTCCGGGGAGCTGTTTTTT.

This clonotype occurred many times. The chain employs TRBV27 and TRBJ2-1, with 8 bases aligning to TRBD2. This CDR3 contains 16 residues. The V segment lost 5 bases and the J segment 4 bases; nucleotides outside the gene matches: 10. Germline CDR1 reads MNHEY; CDR2 reads SMNVEV (reference sequence). The CDR3 region is CASSLMGSGEYNEQFF. The CDR3, as DNA: TGTGCCAGCAGTCTTATGGGTAGCGGGGAATACAATGAGCAGTTCTTC.

This clonotype has at least ten counts. The V gene is TRBV28, the J gene TRBJ2-7; D is undetermined. The CDR3 spans 12 residues. V was pared by 5 bases and J by 3 bases, with 8 bases between. Germline V CDR1 and CDR2: MDHEN, SYDVKM. For the CDR3, the DNA is TGTGCCAGCAGTCCGCGGAACTACGAGCAGTACTTC. As protein: CASSPRNYEQYF.